The source of this T cell receptor (beta chain) is a study of cytomegalovirus exposure and HLA in healthy donors. Overall study: The roughly 120 validation repertoires matched the approximately 700 first-cohort repertoires in platform, a later analysis reported. Study-level findings and limits: A few chains linked to CMV were shown in vitro to be specific for CMV antigens. High sensitivity and specificity were reportedly achieved when the classifier diagnosed cytomegalovirus status. According to the study, 150 to 200 TCR beta chains were cytomegalovirus-associated.

Trimming removed 4 bases from V and 4 bases from J; junction bases left unmatched: 7. This CDR3 region has 14 residues. Germline loops: CDR1 SGHTS, CDR2 YDEGEE. With respect to this clone: Antigen: not known.

Repertoires were generated with immunoSEQ multiplex PCR, while TCRdb's copy carries only in-frame clones and drops some. Here the sample spans fewer than 200,000 clones, about 87% being singletons. The TCR was taken from a woman aged 25-40 years in good health and CMV-seronegative. The sample was PBMCs. The V call is TRBV5-8, the J call TRBJ1-1; 7 positions match TRBD1. CDR3 region: CASSPPTGSTEAFF. DNA for the CDR3: TGTGCCAGCAGCCCCCCGACAGGGTCCACTGAAGCTTTCTTT.